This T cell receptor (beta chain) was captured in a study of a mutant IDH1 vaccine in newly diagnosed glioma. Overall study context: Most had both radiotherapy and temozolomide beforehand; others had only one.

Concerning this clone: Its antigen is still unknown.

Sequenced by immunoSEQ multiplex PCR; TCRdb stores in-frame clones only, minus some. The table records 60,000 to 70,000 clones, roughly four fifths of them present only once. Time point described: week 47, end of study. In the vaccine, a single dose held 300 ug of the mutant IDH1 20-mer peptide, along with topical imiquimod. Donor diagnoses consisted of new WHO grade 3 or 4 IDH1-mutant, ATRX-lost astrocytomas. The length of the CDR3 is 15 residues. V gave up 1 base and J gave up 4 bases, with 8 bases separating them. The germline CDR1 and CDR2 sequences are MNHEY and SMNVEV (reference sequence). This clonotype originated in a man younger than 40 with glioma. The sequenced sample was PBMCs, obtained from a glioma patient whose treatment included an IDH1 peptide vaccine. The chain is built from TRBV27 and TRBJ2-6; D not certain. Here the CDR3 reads CASSLYVLGANVLTF. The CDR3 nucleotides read TGTGCCAGCAGTTTATACGTTCTAGGGGCCAACGTCCTGACTTTC.